The 13 T cell receptor beta chains presented below share a single source sample, sequenced in a study of cytomegalovirus exposure and HLA in healthy donors. Use of 60 Vbeta and 13 Jbeta primers characterized the PCR. Sequencing used immunoSEQ multiplex PCR; TCRdb keeps in-frame clones, though not all of them. The sample records about 180,000 clones, 70% to 80% being singletons. The specimen was PBMCs. Receptors originate from a young man in good health and CMV-seronegative.

The rearrangement links TRBV19 to TRBJ1-5, with D uncertain. V shed 3 bases and J shed 5 bases, with 8 bases lying between them. Germline V CDR1 and CDR2: LNHDA, SQIVND (reference sequence). The CDR3 consists of 13 residues. In DNA form, the CDR3 reads TGTGCCAGTAGTATCGGAGACTATCAGCCCCAGCATTTT. Its protein product is CASSIGDYQPQHF.

V is TRBV7-3 and J is TRBJ2-1; D might be TRBD2 (5 bases). Trimming took 3 bases from V and 7 from J, leaving 16 bases between them. Germline CDR1 and CDR2: SGHTA and FQGTGA. This CDR3 contains 15 residues. The CDR3 DNA reads TGTGCCAGCAGCTTTGGAGGAGCCAGGCGGAATGAGCAGTTCTTC. Translation: CASSFGGARRNEQFF.

V is TRBV6-5 and J is TRBJ1-6; 8 bases match TRBD1. The V gene's germline CDR1 is MNHEY and CDR2 SVGAGI. V gave up 6 bases and J gave up 7 bases; unmatched junction bases: 5. The CDR3 sequence is 14 residues long. CDR3 DNA sequence: TGTGCCAGCAGACCGGACAGGGCAAATTCACCCCTCCACTTT. It encodes CASRPDRANSPLHF.

This clone was seen a handful of times. The rearrangement joins TRBV7-2 to TRBJ2-5, with 8 bases fitting TRBD2. CDR3 length: 14 amino acids. In germline, CDR1 is SGHTA, CDR2 FQGNSA. Trimming cost V 5 bases and J 6 bases; bases outside gene matches: 8. This CDR3 reads CASSPWSGGQTQYF. Here the CDR3 DNA reads TGTGCCAGCAGCCCATGGTCGGGGGGGCAGACCCAGTACTTC.

J is TRBJ1-1 and V is TRBV6-1; 7 nucleotides align to TRBD1. V gave up 8 bases and J gave up 0 bases; unmatched junction bases: 9. Per germline, CDR1 MNHNS and CDR2 SASEGT. This CDR3 comprises 15 residues. In DNA, the CDR3 is TGTGCCAGCGAGGGGACAGCTTTTATGAACACTGAAGCTTTCTTT. It codes for CASEGTAFMNTEAFF.

This chain connects TRBV11-3 to TRBJ2-1; D gene ambiguous. CDR3 length: 13 amino acids. CDR1 SGHNT and CDR2 YENEEA come from the germline V gene. Trimming cost V 3 bases and J 7 bases, with 10 bases left between them. The CDR3, as DNA: TGTGCCAGCAGCTTCACCCCGGAGAATGAGCAGTTCTTC. As protein: CASSFTPENEQFF.

V and J are TRBV28 and TRBJ1-5; TRBD1 is a possible D gene (5 bases). V dropped 4 bases and J dropped 7 bases, with 11 bases sitting between them. Germline CDR1 reads MDHEN; CDR2 reads SYDVKM. CDR3 size: 13 residues. The CDR3 nucleotides are TGTGCCAGCAGTTCCTTGGGGGGGCAGCCCCAGCATTTT. Translating it yields CASSSLGGQPQHF.

J is TRBJ2-3 and V is TRBV30; a possible D gene is TRBD2 (5 bases). The CDR3 runs 13 residues. Germline V lookup: CDR1 GTSNPN, CDR2 SVGIG (reference sequence). Trimming stripped 5 bases from V and 0 bases from J, with 9 bases between. CDR3 in amino acids: CAWRGASTDTQYF. Written as DNA, the CDR3 is TGTGCCTGGCGGGGAGCTAGCACAGATACGCAGTATTTT. Full variable domain (remainder filled in from reference TRBV30 and TRBJ2-3): SQTIHQWPATLVQPVGSPLSLECTVEGTSNPNLYWYRQAAGRGLQLLFYSVGIGQISSEVPQNLSASRPQDRQFILSSKKLLLSDSGFYLCAWRGASTDTQYFGPGTRLTVL.

J is TRBJ1-5 and V is TRBV6-5; TRBD1 matches at 7 bases. J lost 4 bases, V lost 6 bases, and 6 bases had no gene match. In germline, CDR1 is MNHEY, CDR2 SVGAGI. The CDR3 runs to 14 residues. Here the CDR3 DNA reads TGTGCCAGCAGCCCCACAGGGGTTAATCAGCCCCAGCATTTT. It translates to CASSPTGVNQPQHF.

The CDR3 bases are TGTGCCTGCACCCGGGACAGCGGCTATAATTCACCCCTCCACTTT. The encoded protein is CACTRDSGYNSPLHF. The chain employs TRBV28 and TRBJ1-6; 7 bases match TRBD1. This CDR3 spans 15 amino acids. V was clipped by 11 bases and J by 3 bases; unmatched bases: 10. Germline V gene data show CDR1 as MDHEN and CDR2 as SYDVKM.

The rearrangement uses TRBV27 and TRBJ2-5, with 7 bases aligning to TRBD1. With 5 bases clipped from V and 1 base from J, the junction kept 4 bases outside the gene matches. CDR1 and CDR2 (germline): MNHEY, SMNVEV (reference sequence). The CDR3 has 14 amino acids. CDR3 bases: TGTGCCAGCAGTACCGGGACAGCCCAAGAGACCCAGTACTTC. Its translation is CASSTGTAQETQYF.

This rearrangement joins TRBV6-1 to TRBJ1-1; 9 bases match TRBD1. Germline values: CDR1 MNHNS, CDR2 SASEGT. The CDR3 contains 15 residues. Trimming took 3 bases from V and 4 from J; bases not matched to a gene: 6. CDR3 residues: CASSETGTGTTEAFF. The CDR3, as DNA: TGTGCCAGCAGTGAGACCGGGACAGGGACCACTGAAGCTTTCTTT.

With regard to this clone: Germline and junction disagree at one end, which may indicate a read error. V usage is TRBV4-1 and J usage is TRBJ2-1, with D maybe TRBD1 (5 bases). The germline CDR1 and CDR2 sequences are MGHRA and YSYEKL. The CDR3 totals 15 residues. The CDR3 sequence: CASSQEGARRSEQLF. The DNA of the CDR3 is TGCGCCAGCAGCCAAGAAGGGGCCCGAAGGTCTGAGCAGCTCTTC.